The T cell receptor (beta chain) described here comes from a study of blood T cell repertoires in COVID-19. The overall study: PBMCs, B-cell-depleted T cells, or T cells provided the cDNA or gDNA that made up the material.

How the authors handled the data: From reference gene primer amplification, estimates of nucleated cell counts were derived. The protocol was immunoSEQ multiplex PCR, while the TCRdb copy is restricted to in-frame clones and leaves out a portion. V, J and clone size are taken as reported in that table, and D and trimming were inferred from the DNA itself. The sample contains about 39,000 clones, about 81% of which appear only once. In its sample, this clone was seen a few times. The CDR3 runs 11 residues. V was cut by 6 bases and J by 4 bases, with 6 bases left in between. The germline V gene encodes CDR1 LGHDT and CDR2 YNNKEL (reference sequence).

The sequenced sample consisted of peripheral blood. The sequence was obtained from a human donor in a cohort sampled during active or convalescent COVID-19. The donor label of this sample is uncertain. The V gene is TRBV3-1 (or the pseudogene TRBV3-2), the J gene TRBJ1-1; tentative D call: TRBD1 (6 bases). The CDR3 DNA follows: TGTGCCAGCAGAGGGGGCACTGAAGCTTTCTTT. Its translation is CASRGGTEAFF.